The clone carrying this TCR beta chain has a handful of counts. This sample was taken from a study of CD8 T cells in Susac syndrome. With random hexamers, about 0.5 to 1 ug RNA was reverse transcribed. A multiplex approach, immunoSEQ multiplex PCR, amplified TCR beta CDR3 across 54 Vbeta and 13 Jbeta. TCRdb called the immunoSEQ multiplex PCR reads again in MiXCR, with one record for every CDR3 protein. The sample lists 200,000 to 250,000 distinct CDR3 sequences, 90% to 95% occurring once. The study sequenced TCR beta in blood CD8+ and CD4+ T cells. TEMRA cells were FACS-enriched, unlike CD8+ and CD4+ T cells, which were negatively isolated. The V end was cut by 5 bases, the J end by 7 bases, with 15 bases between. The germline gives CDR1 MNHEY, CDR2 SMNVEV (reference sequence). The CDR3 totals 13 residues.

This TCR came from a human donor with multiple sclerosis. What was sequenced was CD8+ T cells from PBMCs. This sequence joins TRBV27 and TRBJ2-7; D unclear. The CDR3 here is CASSTDGSGEQYF. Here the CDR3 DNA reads TGTGCCAGCAGTACCGACGGTTCTGGGGAGCAGTACTTC.